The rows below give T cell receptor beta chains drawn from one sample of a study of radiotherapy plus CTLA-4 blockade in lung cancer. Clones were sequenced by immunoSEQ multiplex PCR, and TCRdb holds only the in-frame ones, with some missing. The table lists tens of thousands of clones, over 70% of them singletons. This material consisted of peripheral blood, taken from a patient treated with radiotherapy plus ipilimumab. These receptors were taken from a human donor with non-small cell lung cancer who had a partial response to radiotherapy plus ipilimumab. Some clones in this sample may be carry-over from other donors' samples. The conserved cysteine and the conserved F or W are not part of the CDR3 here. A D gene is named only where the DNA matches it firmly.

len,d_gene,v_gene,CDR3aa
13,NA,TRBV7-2,ASSLEWGVGDEQF
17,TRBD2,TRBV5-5,ASSPTAAWTSGGADTQY
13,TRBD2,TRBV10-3,ATRGLGGAKDTQY
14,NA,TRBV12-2,ASRKKAGGRSYEQY
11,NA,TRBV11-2,ASSSLRNTEAF
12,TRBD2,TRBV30,AWSSGRGSYEQY
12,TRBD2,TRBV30,AWNTGGGPDTQY
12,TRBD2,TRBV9,ASSAGLDYYEQY
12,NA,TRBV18,ASSSNSRNQPQH
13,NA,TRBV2,ASRLRQVWDQPQH
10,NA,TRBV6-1,ASRQGGSPLH
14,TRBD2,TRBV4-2,ASSQVGREGRDEQF
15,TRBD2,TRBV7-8,ASSLNPPGTGGDTQY
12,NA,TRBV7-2,ASSLVPENSPLH
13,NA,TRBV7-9,ASSLELAAYNEQF
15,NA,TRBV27,ASRPPWGGTSQETQY
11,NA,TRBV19,ASMARGTGELF
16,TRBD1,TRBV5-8,ASSLDLPGQVTGNTIY
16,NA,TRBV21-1,ASRGERELSRSTDTQY
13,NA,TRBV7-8,ASSPGGLGVSGYT
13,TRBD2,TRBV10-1,ASSEGRAAVETQY
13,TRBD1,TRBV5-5,ASSSGDRGRTEAF
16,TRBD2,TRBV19,ASSMNVAGVGHTDTQY
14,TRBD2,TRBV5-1,ASSRGSGGNQETQY
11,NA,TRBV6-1,ASRSEVVSPQH
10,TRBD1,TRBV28,ATLNTGGRQY
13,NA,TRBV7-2,ASSLVGGVNSPLH
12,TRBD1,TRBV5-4,ASSLGQGYEKLF
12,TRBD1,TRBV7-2,ASSLGTAYNEQF
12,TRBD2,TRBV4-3,ASSQFGGQETQY
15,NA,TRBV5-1,ASSLGRQLANTGELF
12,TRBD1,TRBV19,ASSTLSGQTEAF
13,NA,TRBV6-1,ASSEAPGYTDTQY
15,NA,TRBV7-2,ASSFQRTVIYNSPLH
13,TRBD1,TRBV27,ASSKRTGRYNEQF
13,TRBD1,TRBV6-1,ASSGGGTGGETQY
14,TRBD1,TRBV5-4,ASSLGAGTGRTEAF
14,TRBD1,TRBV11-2,ASSFGTGALNQPQH
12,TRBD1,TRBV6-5,ASSRTGHTGELF
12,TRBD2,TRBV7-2,ASSSSGSTDTQY
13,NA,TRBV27,ASSLTQVTYNEQF
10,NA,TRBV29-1,SVEARGNIQY